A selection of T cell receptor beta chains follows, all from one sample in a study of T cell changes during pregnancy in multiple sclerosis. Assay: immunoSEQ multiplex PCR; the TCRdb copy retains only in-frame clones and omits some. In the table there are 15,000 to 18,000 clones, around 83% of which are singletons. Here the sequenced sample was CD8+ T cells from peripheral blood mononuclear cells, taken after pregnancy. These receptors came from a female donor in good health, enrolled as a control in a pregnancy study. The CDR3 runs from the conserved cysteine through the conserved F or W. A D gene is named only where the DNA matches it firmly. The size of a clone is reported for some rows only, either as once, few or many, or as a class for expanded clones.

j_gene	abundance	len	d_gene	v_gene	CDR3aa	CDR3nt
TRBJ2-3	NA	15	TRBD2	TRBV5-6	CASSTSGLSTDTQYF	TGTGCCAGCAGCACTAGCGGGCTAAGCACAGATACGCAGTATTTT
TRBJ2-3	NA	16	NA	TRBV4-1	CASSQSLFFRQDTQYF	TGCGCCAGCAGCCAATCACTATTTTTCAGACAGGATACGCAGTATTTT
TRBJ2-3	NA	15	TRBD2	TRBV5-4	CASSFRRESNNTQYF	TGTGCCAGCAGCTTCAGGCGGGAGTCCAATAATACGCAGTATTTT
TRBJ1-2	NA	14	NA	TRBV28	CASSLLRTTYGYTF	TGTGCCAGCAGTTTACTAAGGACTACCTATGGCTACACCTTC
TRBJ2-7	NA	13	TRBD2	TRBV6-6	CASSYGRGYEQYF	TGTGCCAGCAGTTACGGGAGGGGCTACGAGCAGTACTTC
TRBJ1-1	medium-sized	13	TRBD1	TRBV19	CASSIAQGTEAFF	TGTGCCAGTAGTATAGCACAGGGGACTGAAGCTTTCTTT
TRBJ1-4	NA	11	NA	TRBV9	CASSRGEKLFF	TGTGCCAGCAGCCGGGGTGAAAAACTGTTTTTT
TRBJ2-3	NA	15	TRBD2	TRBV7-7	CASSLGTSVTDTQYF	TGTGCCAGCAGCTTGGGGACTAGCGTAACAGATACGCAGTATTTT
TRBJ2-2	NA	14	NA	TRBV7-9	CASSLKPNFGELFF	TGTGCCAGCAGCTTAAAACCCAACTTCGGGGAGCTGTTTTTT
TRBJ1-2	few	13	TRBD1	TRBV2	CASSEDRGDGYTF	TGTGCCAGCAGTGAAGACAGGGGCGATGGCTACACCTTC
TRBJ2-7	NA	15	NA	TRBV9	CASSPGGRYSYEQYF	TGTGCCAGCAGCCCAGGAGGCCGTTACTCCTACGAGCAGTACTTC
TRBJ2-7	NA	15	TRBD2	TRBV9	CASSVAGGGAYEQYF	TGTGCCAGCAGCGTAGCGGGCGGGGGGGCATACGAGCAGTACTTC
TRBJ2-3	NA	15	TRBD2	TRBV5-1	CASSLRRGGTDTQYF	TGCGCCAGCAGCTTGAGGCGGGGGGGCACAGATACGCAGTATTTT
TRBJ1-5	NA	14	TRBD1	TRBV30	CAWSLGQGNQPQHF	TGTGCCTGGAGCCTGGGACAGGGAAATCAGCCCCAGCATTTT
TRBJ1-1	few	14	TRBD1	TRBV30	CAWSYGQGNTEAFF	TGTGCCTGGAGCTATGGACAGGGGAACACTGAAGCTTTCTTT
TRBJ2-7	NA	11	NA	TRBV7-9	CAGSSGYEQYF	TGTGCCGGGTCCTCCGGGTACGAGCAGTACTTC
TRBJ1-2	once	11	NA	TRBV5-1	CASSLDVGYTF	TGCGCCAGCAGCTTGGATGTAGGCTACACCTTC
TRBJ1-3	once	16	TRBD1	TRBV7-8	CASSPIQGSSGNTIYF	TGTGCCAGCAGCCCGATACAGGGGAGCTCTGGAAACACCATATATTTT